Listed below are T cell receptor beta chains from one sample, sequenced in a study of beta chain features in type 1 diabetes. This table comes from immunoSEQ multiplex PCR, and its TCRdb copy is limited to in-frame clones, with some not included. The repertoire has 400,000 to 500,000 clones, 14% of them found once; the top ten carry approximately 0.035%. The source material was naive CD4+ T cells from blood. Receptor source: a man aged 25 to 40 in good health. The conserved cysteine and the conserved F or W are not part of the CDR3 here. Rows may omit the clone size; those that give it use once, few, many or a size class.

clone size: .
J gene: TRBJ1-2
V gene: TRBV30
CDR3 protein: AWSVGQKSYGYT

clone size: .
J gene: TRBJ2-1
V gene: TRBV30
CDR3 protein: AWSEGLAGGNNEQF

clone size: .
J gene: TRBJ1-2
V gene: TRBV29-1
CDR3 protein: SGGEDYGYT

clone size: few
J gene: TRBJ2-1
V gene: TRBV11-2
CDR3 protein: ASSLVRRYNEQF

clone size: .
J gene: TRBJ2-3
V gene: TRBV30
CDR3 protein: AWSTSGSLTDTQY

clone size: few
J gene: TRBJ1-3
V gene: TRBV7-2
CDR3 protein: ASSRRQGGTGNTIY

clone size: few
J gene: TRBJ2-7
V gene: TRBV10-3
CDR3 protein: AISDGTGDYEQY

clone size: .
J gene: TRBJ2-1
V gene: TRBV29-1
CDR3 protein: SVEASGRGEQF

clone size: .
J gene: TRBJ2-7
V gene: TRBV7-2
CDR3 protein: ASSLSRTGVYEQY

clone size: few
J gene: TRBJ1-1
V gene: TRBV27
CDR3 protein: ASQSSGHTNTEAF

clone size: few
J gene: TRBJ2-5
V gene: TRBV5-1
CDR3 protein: ASSRLAEETQY

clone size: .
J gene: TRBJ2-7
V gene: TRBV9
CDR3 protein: ASSVELGPYEQY

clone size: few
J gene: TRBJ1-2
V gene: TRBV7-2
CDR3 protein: ASSLTKLTGAFYGYT

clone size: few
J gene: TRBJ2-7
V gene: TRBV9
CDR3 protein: ASSAGLAGIYEQY

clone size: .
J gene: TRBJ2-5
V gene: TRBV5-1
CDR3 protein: ASSEWGKQQETQY

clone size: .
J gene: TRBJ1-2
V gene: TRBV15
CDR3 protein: ATSISWERGYT

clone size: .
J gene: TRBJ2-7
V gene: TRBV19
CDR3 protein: ASSTGSGYEQY

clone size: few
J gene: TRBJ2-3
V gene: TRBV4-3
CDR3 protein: ASSHVGQSTDTQY

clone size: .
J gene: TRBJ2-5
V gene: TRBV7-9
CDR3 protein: ASSYTGVQETQY

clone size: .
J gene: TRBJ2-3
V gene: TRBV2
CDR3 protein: ASGIGGISTDTQY

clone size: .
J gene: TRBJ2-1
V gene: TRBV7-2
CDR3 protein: ASTPQGRAYYNEQF

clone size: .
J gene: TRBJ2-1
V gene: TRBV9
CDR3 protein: ASSSTGVGSEQF

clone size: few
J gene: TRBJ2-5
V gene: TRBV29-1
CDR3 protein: SGHFGWETQY

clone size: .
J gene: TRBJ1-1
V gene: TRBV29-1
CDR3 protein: SVTRSMNTEAF

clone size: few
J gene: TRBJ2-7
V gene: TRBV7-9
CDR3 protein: ASSLAESLYEQY

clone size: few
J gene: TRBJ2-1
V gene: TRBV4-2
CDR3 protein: ASRTSGRTNEQF

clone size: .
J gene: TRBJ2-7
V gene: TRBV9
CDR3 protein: ASSDGTGAYEQY

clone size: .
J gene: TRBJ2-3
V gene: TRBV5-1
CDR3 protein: ASRRSGYTDTQY

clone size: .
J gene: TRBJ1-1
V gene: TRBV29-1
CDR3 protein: SVVGPGTGARNTEAF

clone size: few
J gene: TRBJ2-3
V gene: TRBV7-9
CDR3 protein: ASNPTSGRVADTQY

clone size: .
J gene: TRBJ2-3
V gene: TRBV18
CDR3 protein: ASSPDGASTDTQY

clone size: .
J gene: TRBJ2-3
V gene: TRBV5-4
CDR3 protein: ASSTGTSGSTDTQY

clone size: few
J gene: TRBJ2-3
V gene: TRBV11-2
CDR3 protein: ASSLGLLTWPGTQY

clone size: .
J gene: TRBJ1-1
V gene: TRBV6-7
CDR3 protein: ASSPIRTGGRFHYTEAF

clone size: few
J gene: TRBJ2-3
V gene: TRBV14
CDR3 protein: ASSQDPGLGRDTQY

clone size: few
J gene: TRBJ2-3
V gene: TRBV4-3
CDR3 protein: ASSQDGRWADTQY

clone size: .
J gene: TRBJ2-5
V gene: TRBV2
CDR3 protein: ASSEALGTSRD

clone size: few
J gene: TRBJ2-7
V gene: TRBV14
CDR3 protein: ASSQGPYEQY

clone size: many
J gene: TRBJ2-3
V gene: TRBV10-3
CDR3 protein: AIRDSRTDTQY

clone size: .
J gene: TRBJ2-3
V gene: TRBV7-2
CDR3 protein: ASSQGLGGTDTQY

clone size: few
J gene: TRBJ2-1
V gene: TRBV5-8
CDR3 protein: ASSRWTSFNNEQF

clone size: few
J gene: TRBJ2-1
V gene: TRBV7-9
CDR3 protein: ASSLRTGGYNEQF

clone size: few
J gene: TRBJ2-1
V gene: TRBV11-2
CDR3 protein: ASSPGVNEQF